Listed here is a single T cell receptor beta chain. No antigen is known for it. Base qualities were left out, and no much larger clone turns up one base away. The data were obtained in a study of Ad26.COV2.S vaccination and SARS-CoV-2 variants (dated by TCRdb to the early 2020s). General notes on the study: Vaccine-arm donors came from COV1001, a multicentre, randomized, double-blind, placebo-controlled phase I-IIa trial of Ad26.COV2.S in healthy adults. Ad26.COV2.S was administered intramuscularly at a dose of 5x10^10 or 1x10^11 viral particles, either as one shot or as two shots given 56 days apart. Sequencing of the TCRbeta repertoire served to evaluate the specificity and breadth of SARS-CoV-2-reactive T cell receptors following Ad26.COV2.S vaccination. The TCR-sequenced set comprised approximately 30 samples: around 20 Ad26.COV2.S vaccine recipients, 5 placebo recipients and 8 SARS-CoV-2 convalescent individuals. Trial participants were randomized into five groups of five: low-dose or high-dose Ad26.COV2.S given once or twice, or placebo on both occasions. Investigators remained blinded to trial group allocation during experiments and outcome assessment.

The immunoSEQ Assay was used to sequence TCRbeta CDR3 regions. After extraction, genomic DNA underwent amplification by bias-controlled multiplex PCR, followed by high-throughput sequencing. The study's own analysis went as follows. To quantify the absolute abundance of every unique TCRbeta CDR3 region, sequences were collapsed and filtered. T cell fraction was estimated by normalizing TCRbeta template counts to usable DNA, with usable DNA measured through amplification of reference genes found in all nucleated cells. Repertoire TCRs were annotated as SARS-CoV-2-specific when V gene, CDR3 amino acid sequence and J gene were exactly matched to a known reactive TCR set. The reference SARS-CoV-2 TCR set was obtained from MIRA and was filtered for enrichment in COVID-19-positive ImmuneCODE repertoires, whereby public or cross-reactive TCRs were removed. Based on the MIRA antigens, annotated TCRs were further analysed at the level of specific ORF or position within ORF. Breadth was defined as the number of annotated unique rearrangements divided by the total number of unique productive rearrangements, and depth was defined as the summed frequency of the annotated unique rearrangements. Group comparisons of TCR breadth used two-sided Wilcoxon rank-sum tests. TCRdb re-hosts the immuneACCESS table, in-frame sequences only. Its copies lack some clones; in the studies checked, an unresolved V gene accounts for under half of them, and the cause for the rest is not known. V and J calls and clone size are given by that table; D and trimming were obtained from the DNA. The sample table contains roughly 460,000 clones; only one count was recorded for nearly 90% of them. The top ten constitute roughly 1.7% of the sample.

This sample's treatment or condition label indicates: 15 to 20 received Ad26.COV2.S at low or high dose, single or two shots; five or six received placebo; per-sample allocation not given. For vaccine and placebo recipients, the sequenced repertoires came from samples collected on day 63 after the first injection. Between 29 July and 7 August 2020, Cohort 1b enrolled fewer than 30 adults aged 18-55 years at one site in Boston, USA. Ad26.COV2.S was a replication-incompetent adenovirus type 26 vector expressing a prefusion-stabilized SARS-CoV-2 spike protein from the original Wuhan strain. Trimming costs V 6 bases and J 9 bases, and their ends lie 15 bases apart. The CDR3 measures 14 amino acids from cysteine to phenylalanine. CDR3 DNA only is kept here, 42 bases in frame from base 1. CDR1 is given as SGHTA and CDR2 as FQGNSA, both from the germline V gene. The investigation overall reported the following: Higher spike-specific TCR breadth was observed in Ad26.COV2.S recipients than in placebo recipients (P = 0.0014). After vaccination, substantial breadth of spike-specific CD8+ and CD4+ T cell responses was reported. Comparing responses between vaccine doses or regimens was not something the study was powered to do. Vaccine and placebo recipients had comparable non-spike TCR breadth, which fits with the vaccine containing only spike. According to the authors, total T cell responses may have been underestimated by the TCR breadth and depth analyses.

This TCR derives from a person between 18 and 59 years old who received the Ad26.COV2.S COVID-19 vaccine or a placebo. The material sequenced was peripheral blood, taken in a trial of Ad26.COV2.S vaccine versus placebo. This sequence uses TRBV7-2 and TRBJ1-6; the D gene cannot be resolved reliably. The CDR3 sequence is CASRAGYNSSPLHF. The sequence in DNA is TGTGCCAGCAGAGCGGGTTATAATAGTTCACCCCTCCACTTT.